This T cell receptor (beta chain) was identified in a study of blood T cell repertoires in COVID-19. Across the whole study: Researchers got acute and convalescent COVID-19 samples from the United States, Italy and Spain. In each case, the material was cDNA or gDNA derived from T cells, B-cell-depleted T cells, or PBMCs.

In the original processing: The assay estimated nucleated cells by amplifying reference gene primers. Here immunoSEQ multiplex PCR was the method, and the copy in TCRdb shows in-frame clones only, minus some. V, J and clone size are taken as reported in that table, and D and trimming were inferred from the DNA itself. The table lists 200,000 to 300,000 clones, approximately 80% of them singletons, with about 2.1% in the top ten. This CDR3 is 15 amino acids long. From germline, CDR1 is MDHEN and CDR2 SYDVKM. Between the trimmed V and J ends, which lost 8 bases and 2 bases, there was a span of 17 bases.

The source of this sequence is a man aged 40-49 years who had recovered from COVID-19. Sequencing input: peripheral blood. The rearrangement uses TRBV28 and TRBJ2-3; D is uncertain. CDR3 in DNA: TGTGCCAGCGGGTCTGCTAGTCGGGTCACAGATACGCAGTATTTT. Translated: CASGSASRVTDTQYF.